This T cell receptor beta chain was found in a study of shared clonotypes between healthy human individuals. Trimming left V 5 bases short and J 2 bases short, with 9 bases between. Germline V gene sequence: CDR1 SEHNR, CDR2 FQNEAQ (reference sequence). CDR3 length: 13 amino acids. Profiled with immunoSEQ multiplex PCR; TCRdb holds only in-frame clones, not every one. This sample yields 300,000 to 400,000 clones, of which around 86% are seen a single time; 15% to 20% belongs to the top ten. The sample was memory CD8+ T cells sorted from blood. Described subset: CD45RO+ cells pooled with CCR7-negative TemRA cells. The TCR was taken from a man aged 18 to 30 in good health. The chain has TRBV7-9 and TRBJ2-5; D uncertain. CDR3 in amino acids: CASSRVQQETQYF. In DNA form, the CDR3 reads TGTGCCAGCAGCCGGGTCCAGCAAGAGACCCAGTACTTC.